The source of this T cell receptor (beta chain) is a study of cytomegalovirus exposure and HLA in healthy donors. The PCR ran on 60 Vbeta and 13 Jbeta primers. Libraries were prepared by immunoSEQ multiplex PCR; TCRdb keeps only in-frame clonotypes and omits some of them. This sample carries 100,000 to 150,000 clones, over 70% of them seen once, and the ten largest clones take around 3%. In its sample, this clone was seen once. Per germline, CDR1 PRHDT and CDR2 FYEKMQ (reference sequence). V lost 5 bases and J lost 0, with 22 bases in between. CDR3 size: 19 residues. V and J are TRBV13 and TRBJ2-2; a weak D match, TRBD2 (5 bases). This TCR derives from a woman aged 50 to 60 in good health and CMV-seronegative. Sequencing was performed on PBMCs. CDR3 residues: CASSPSFFTSASNTGELFF. The CDR3 region has the DNA TGTGCCAGCAGCCCCTCCTTCTTCACTAGTGCGTCGAACACCGGGGAGCTGTTTTTT.